Sequencing of this TCR beta chain was carried out in a study of beta chain features in type 1 diabetes. Points from the study as a whole: PCR, the amplification step, might favor shorter templates, equally in patients and controls. Among all four CD4+ subsets, Type 1 diabetes patients had TCRB CDR3s that were moderately but significantly shorter.

As every portion of the isolated RNA was reverse transcribed, the sequencing read expressed TCRB transcripts. Assay used: immunoSEQ multiplex PCR; TCRdb lists only in-frame clones, some missing. The sample holds around 260,000 clones; roughly 22% are singletons and the top ten take 0.028%. With respect to this clone: What it binds is unknown.

Deletions cut 1 base from V and 4 bases from J, with 17 bases between. CDR1 and CDR2 (germline): SGHTA, FQGNSA. The CDR3 contains 18 residues. Input material: naive CD4+ T cells from blood. The V gene is TRBV7-2, the J gene TRBJ2-6; D perhaps matches TRBD1 (7 bases). The sequence derives from a woman in her thirties or forties with type 1 diabetes. CDR3 in amino acids: CASSLEGGGAAGANVLTF. CDR3 nucleotides: TGTGCCAGCAGCTTAGAAGGAGGGGGCGCCGCCGGGGCCAACGTCCTGACTTTC.